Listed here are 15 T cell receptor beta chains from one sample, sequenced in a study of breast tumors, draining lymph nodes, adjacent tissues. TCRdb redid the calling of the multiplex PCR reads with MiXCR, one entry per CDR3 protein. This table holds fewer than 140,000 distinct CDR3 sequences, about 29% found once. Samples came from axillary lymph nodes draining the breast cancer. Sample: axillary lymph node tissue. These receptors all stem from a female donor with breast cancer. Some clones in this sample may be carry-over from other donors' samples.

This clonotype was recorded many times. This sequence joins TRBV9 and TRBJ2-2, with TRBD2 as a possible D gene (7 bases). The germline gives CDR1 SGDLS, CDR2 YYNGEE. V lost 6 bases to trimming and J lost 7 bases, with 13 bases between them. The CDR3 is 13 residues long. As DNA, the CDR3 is TGTGCCAGCACCAAGGGGGGGGACGGGGAGCTGTTTTTT. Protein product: CASTKGGDGELFF.

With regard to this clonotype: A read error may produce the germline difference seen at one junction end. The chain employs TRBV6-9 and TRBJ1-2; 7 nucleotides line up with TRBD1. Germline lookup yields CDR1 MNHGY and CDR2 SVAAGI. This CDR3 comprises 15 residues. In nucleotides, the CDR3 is TGTGCCAGCTCATGGTTAACAGGGGATGGCTATGGCCACACCTTC. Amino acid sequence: CASSWLTGDGYGHTF.

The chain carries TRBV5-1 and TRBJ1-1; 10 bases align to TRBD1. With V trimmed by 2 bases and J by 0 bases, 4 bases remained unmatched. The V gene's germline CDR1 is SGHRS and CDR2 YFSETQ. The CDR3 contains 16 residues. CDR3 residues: CASSLGTGAMNTEAFF. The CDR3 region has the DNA TGCGCCAGCAGCTTAGGGACAGGGGCCATGAACACTGAAGCTTTCTTT. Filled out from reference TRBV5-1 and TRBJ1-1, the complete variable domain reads KAGVTQTPRYLIKTRGQQVTLSCSPISGHRSVSWYQQTPGQGLQFLFEYFSETQRNKGNFPGRFSGRQFSNSRSEMNVSTLELGDSALYLCASSLGTGAMNTEAFFGQGTRLTVV.

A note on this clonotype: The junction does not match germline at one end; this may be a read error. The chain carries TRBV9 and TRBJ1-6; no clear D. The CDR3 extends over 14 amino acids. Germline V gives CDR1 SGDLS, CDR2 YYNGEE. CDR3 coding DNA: TGTGCCAGCAGCGTAGGGTCCTACAATTCACCCCTCCACTTT. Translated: CASSVGSYNSPLHF.

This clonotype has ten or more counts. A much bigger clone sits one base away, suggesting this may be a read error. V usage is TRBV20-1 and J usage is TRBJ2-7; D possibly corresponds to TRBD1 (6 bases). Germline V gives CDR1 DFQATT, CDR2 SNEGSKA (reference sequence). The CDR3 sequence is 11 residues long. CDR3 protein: CSAQTGHEQSF. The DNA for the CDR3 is TGCAGTGCTCAAACAGGGCACGAGCAGTCCTTC.

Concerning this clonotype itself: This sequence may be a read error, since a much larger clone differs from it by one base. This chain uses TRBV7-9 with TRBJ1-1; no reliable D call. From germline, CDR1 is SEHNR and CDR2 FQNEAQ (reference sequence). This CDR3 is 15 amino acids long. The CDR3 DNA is TGTGCCAGCAGCTTACGACGGGTGGGGAACACTGAAGCTCTCTTT. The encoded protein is CASSLRRVGNTEALF.

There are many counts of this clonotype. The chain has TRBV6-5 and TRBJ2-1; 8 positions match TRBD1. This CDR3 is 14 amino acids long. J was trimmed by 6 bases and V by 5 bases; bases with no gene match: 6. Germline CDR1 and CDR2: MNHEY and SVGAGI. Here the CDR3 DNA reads TGTGCCAGCAGTGCGGGACAGGCCGTCAATGAGCAGTTCTTC. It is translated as CASSAGQAVNEQFF.

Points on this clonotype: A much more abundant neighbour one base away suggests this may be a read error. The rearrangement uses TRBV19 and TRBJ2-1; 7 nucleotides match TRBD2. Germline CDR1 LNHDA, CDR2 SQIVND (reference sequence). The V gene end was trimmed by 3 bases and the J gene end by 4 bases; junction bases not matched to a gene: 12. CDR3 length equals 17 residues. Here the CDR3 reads CASSIRWGGGGYNEQFF. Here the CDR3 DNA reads TGTGCCAGTAGTATTCGGTGGGGGGGGGGGGGGTACAATGAGCAGTTCTTC.

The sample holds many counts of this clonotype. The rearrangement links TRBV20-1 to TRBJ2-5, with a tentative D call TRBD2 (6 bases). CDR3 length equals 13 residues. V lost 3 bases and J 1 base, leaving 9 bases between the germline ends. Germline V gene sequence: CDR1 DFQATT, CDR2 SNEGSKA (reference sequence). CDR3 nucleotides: TGCAGTGCTAGGGACTACCCCCAAGAGACCCAGTACTTC. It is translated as CSARDYPQETQYF.

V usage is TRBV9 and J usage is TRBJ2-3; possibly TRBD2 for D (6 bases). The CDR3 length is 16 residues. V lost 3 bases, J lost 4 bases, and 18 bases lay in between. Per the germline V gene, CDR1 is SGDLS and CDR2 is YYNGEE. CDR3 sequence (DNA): TGTGCCAGCAGCGATCTCGTGGAGGGTGCATCAGATACGCAGTATTTT. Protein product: CASSDLVEGASDTQYF.

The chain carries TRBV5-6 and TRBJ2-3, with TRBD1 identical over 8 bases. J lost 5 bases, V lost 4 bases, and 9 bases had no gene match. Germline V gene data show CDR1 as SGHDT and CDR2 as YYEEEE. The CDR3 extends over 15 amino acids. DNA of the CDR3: TGTGCCAGCAGCATCGACAGGGGAGGAGAAGATACGCAGTATTTT. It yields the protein CASSIDRGGEDTQYF.

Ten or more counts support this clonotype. The CDR3 region is CASSDKSSYNSPLHF. CDR3 sequence (DNA): TGCGCCAGCAGTGACAAAAGCTCCTATAATTCACCCCTCCACTTT. The chain uses TRBV10-2 and TRBJ1-6; no clear D. This CDR3 spans 15 amino acids. Germline CDR1 WSHSY, CDR2 SAAADI. Deletions cut 3 bases from V and 0 bases from J, with 6 bases between.

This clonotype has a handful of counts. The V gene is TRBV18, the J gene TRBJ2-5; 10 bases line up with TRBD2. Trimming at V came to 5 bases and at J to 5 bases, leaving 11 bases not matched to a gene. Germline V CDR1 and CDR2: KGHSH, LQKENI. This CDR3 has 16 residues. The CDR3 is CASSYPGTSVMETQYF. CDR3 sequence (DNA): TGTGCCAGCTCATACCCCGGGACTAGCGTTATGGAGACCCAGTACTTC. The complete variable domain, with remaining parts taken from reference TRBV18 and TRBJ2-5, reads NAGVMQNPRHLVRRRGQEARLRCSPMKGHSHVYWYRQLPEEGLKFMVYLQKENIIDESGMPKERFSAEFPKEGPSILRIQQVVRGDSAAYFCASSYPGTSVMETQYFGPGTRLLVL.

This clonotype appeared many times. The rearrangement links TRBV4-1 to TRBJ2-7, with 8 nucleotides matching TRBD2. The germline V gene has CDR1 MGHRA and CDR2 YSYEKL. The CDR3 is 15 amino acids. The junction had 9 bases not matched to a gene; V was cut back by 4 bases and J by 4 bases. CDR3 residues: CASSLGLGPRYEQYF. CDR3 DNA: TGCGCCAGCAGCCTGGGACTAGGGCCCCGTTACGAGCAGTACTTC.

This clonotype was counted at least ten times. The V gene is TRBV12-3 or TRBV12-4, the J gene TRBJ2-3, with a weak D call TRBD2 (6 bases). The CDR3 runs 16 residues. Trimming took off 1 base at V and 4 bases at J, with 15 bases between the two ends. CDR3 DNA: TGTGCCAGCAGTTTAGGGGCGACGGGGGTCGCAGATACGCAGTATTTT. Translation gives CASSLGATGVADTQYF.